The 20 T cell receptor beta chains below all came from one sample that was sequenced in a study of blood T cell repertoires in COVID-19. Clones were read by immunoSEQ multiplex PCR, and TCRdb kept only the in-frame ones, dropping some. The sample contains around 240,000 clones, roughly 79% of which appear only once. The material sequenced was peripheral blood. These receptors all come from a woman at least 80 years old with acute or convalescent COVID-19.

The chain recombines TRBV18 with TRBJ1-4; D remains unclear. With 1 base removed from V and 7 bases from J, the gap between germline ends came to 7 bases. The germline gives CDR1 KGHSH, CDR2 LQKENI. This CDR3 contains 13 residues. DNA for the CDR3: TGTGCCAGCTCACCACTAGGAGGTGAAAAACTGTTTTTT. Protein product: CASSPLGGEKLFF.

The chain joins TRBV9 to TRBJ1-5; perhaps TRBD1 as D (6 bases). V lost 4 bases to trimming and J lost 2 bases, with 19 bases between them. Germline CDR1 reads SGDLS; CDR2 reads YYNGEE. This CDR3 is built from 17 residues. Here the CDR3 DNA reads TGTGCCAGCAGCTCCCTGCCAAGGGGGGGTGGCAATCAGCCCCAGCATTTT. It yields the protein CASSSLPRGGGNQPQHF.

V is TRBV5-5 and J is TRBJ2-7, with TRBD1 as a possible D gene (6 bases). The CDR3 spans 12 residues. Trimming took off 5 bases at V and 2 bases at J, with 8 bases between the two ends. Germline assignment: CDR1 SGHKS and CDR2 YYEKEE (reference sequence). The CDR3 coding sequence is TGTGCCAGCAGTCGACAGGCCTACGAGCAGTACTTC. This translates into CASSRQAYEQYF.

The genes are TRBV7-2 and TRBJ2-4; no firm D call. V lost 1 base and J 1 base, leaving 14 bases between the germline ends. This CDR3 region has 17 residues. The germline V gene has CDR1 SGHTA and CDR2 FQGNSA. This CDR3 reads CASSLVSQGVAKNIQYF. The CDR3 bases are TGTGCCAGCAGCTTAGTTAGCCAAGGTGTCGCCAAAAACATTCAGTACTTC. The whole variable domain, remainder taken from reference TRBV7-2 and TRBJ2-4, is GAGVSQSPSNKVTEKGKDVELRCDPISGHTALYWYRQSLGQGLEFLIYFQGNSAPDKSGLPSDRFSAERTGGSVSTLTIQRTQQEDSAVYLCASSLVSQGVAKNIQYFGAGTRLSVL.

The chain combines TRBV11-2 with TRBJ2-7; 8 nucleotides line up with TRBD1. Unmatched junction bases numbered 7, after V lost 5 bases and J lost 7 bases. The CDR3 extends over 13 amino acids. Germline V gives CDR1 SGHAT, CDR2 FQNNGV. CDR3 residues: CASSEDRVGEQYF. CDR3 DNA sequence: TGTGCCAGCAGCGAGGACAGGGTGGGGGAGCAGTACTTC.

The chain joins TRBV5-1 to TRBJ2-3; 15 bases are shared with TRBD2. V lost 1 base, J lost 3 bases, and 6 bases stayed unmatched. Germline V CDR1 and CDR2: SGHRS, YFSETQ. The CDR3 totals 18 residues. In DNA, the CDR3 is TGCGCCAGCAGCTTGTACGGGACTAGCGGGGGGTCGACAGATACGCAGTATTTT. Amino acids: CASSLYGTSGGSTDTQYF. The full variable domain, rest sourced from reference TRBV5-1 and TRBJ2-3, is KAGVTQTPRYLIKTRGQQVTLSCSPISGHRSVSWYQQTPGQGLQFLFEYFSETQRNKGNFPGRFSGRQFSNSRSEMNVSTLELGDSALYLCASSLYGTSGGSTDTQYFGPGTRLTVL.

The genes are TRBV4-3 and TRBJ1-5; D gene uncertain. V was cut by 1 base and J by 7 bases, with 8 bases left in between. CDR1 LGHNA and CDR2 YSLEER come from the germline V gene. CDR3 length: 13 amino acids. CDR3 in DNA: TGCGCCAGCAGCCAAGCCCCCGGGCAGCCCCAGCATTTT. Protein sequence: CASSQAPGQPQHF.

This clone appeared a few times. J is TRBJ1-3 and V is TRBV9; 7 bases align to TRBD1. V lost 4 bases and J lost 1; bases outside the gene matches: 8. The CDR3 length is 16 residues. Germline values: CDR1 SGDLS, CDR2 YYNGEE. The CDR3 DNA sequence: TGTGCCAGCAGCAGACAGGGACAGTCTTCTGGAAACACCATATATTTT. It encodes CASSRQGQSSGNTIYF. The variable domain in full, completed from reference TRBV9 and TRBJ1-3, reads DSGVTQTPKHLITATGQRVTLRCSPRSGDLSVYWYQQSLDQGLQFLIQYYNGEERAKGNILERFSAQQFPDLHSELNLSSLELGDSALYFCASSRQGQSSGNTIYFGEGSWLTVV.

The chain links TRBV5-1 to TRBJ2-2; TRBD1 aligns across 8 bases. There are 14 residues in the CDR3. CDR1 and CDR2 from the germline V gene are SGHRS and YFSETQ. The V and J ends lost 5 bases and 4 bases, in that order; junction bases with no gene match: 4. The CDR3 bases are TGCGCCAGCAGTCCACAGGGGGGCACCGGGGAGCTGTTTTTT. It specifies CASSPQGGTGELFF.

The V gene is TRBV19, the J gene TRBJ1-2; 7 nucleotides agree with TRBD1. This CDR3 contains 15 residues. Trimming removed 5 bases from V and 4 bases from J; junction bases left unmatched: 10. Germline V CDR1 and CDR2: LNHDA, SQIVND (reference sequence). The CDR3 region has the DNA TGTGCCAGTAGTCTAAAGGGGGCGCGCGGCTATGGCTACACCTTC. Protein sequence: CASSLKGARGYGYTF.

The J gene is TRBJ2-3, the V gene TRBV5-1, with a tentative D call TRBD2 (5 bases). Trimming took off 4 bases at V and 2 bases at J, with 11 bases between the two ends. Germline V gene data show CDR1 as SGHRS and CDR2 as YFSETQ. This CDR3 contains 14 residues. For the CDR3, the DNA is TGCGCCAGCAGCCCGGCCCGGGACACAGATACGCAGTATTTT. Its translation is CASSPARDTDTQYF. Variable domain in full (rest from reference TRBV5-1 and TRBJ2-3): KAGVTQTPRYLIKTRGQQVTLSCSPISGHRSVSWYQQTPGQGLQFLFEYFSETQRNKGNFPGRFSGRQFSNSRSEMNVSTLELGDSALYLCASSPARDTDTQYFGPGTRLTVL.

The chain combines TRBV19 with TRBJ2-1; TRBD2 matches 13 bases. CDR1 LNHDA and CDR2 SQIVND come from the germline V gene (reference sequence). The CDR3 contains 15 residues. V trimming: 6 bases; J trimming: 7 bases; junction bases outside the gene matches: 6. The CDR3 reads CASSRTSGRRNEQFF. The CDR3 DNA reads TGTGCCAGTAGCCGGACTAGCGGGAGACGTAATGAGCAGTTCTTC.

This chain joins TRBV7-8 and TRBJ2-5, with D tentatively TRBD1 (6 bases). V was clipped by 1 base and J by 5 bases, with 14 bases between them. This CDR3 is 15 amino acids long. CDR1 is SGHVS and CDR2 is FQNEAQ in the germline V gene. The CDR3 coding sequence is TGTGCCAGCAGCTTAGGGGGGCTAGTTGGGGAGACCCAGTACTTC. Translated: CASSLGGLVGETQYF. Complete variable domain (other parts from reference TRBV7-8 and TRBJ2-5): GAGVSQSPRYKVAKRGQDVALRCDPISGHVSLFWYQQALGQGPEFLTYFQNEAQLDKSGLPSDRFFAERPEGSVSTLKIQRTQQEDSAVYLCASSLGGLVGETQYFGPGTRLLVL.

This clone was counted once. This sample also contains other DNA sequences that code for the same CDR3. The rearrangement uses TRBV5-1 and TRBJ1-1; D might be TRBD1 (5 bases). The CDR3 extends over 14 amino acids. CDR1 and CDR2 (germline): SGHRS, YFSETQ. V lost 5 bases to trimming and J lost 5 bases, with 16 bases between them. The DNA of the CDR3 is TGCGCCAGCAGTTATGGGGTGGGGGGGACTGAAGCTTTCTTT. It translates to CASSYGVGGTEAFF. Using reference TRBV5-1 and TRBJ1-1 for the parts outside the CDR3, the full variable domain is KAGVTQTPRYLIKTRGQQVTLSCSPISGHRSVSWYQQTPGQGLQFLFEYFSETQRNKGNFPGRFSGRQFSNSRSEMNVSTLELGDSALYLCASSYGVGGTEAFFGQGTRLTVV.

The J gene is TRBJ1-2, the V gene TRBV7-2, with D maybe TRBD1 (5 bases). Germline V lookup: CDR1 SGHTA, CDR2 FQGNSA. The CDR3 totals 14 residues. Trimming removed 2 bases from V and 5 bases from J, with 12 bases in between. CDR3 amino acids: CASSLRGGEYGYTF. The DNA of the CDR3 is TGTGCCAGCAGCTTAAGGGGCGGCGAGTATGGCTACACCTTC. The full variable domain, in which reference TRBV7-2 and TRBJ1-2 provide the parts outside the CDR3, is GAGVSQSPSNKVTEKGKDVELRCDPISGHTALYWYRQSLGQGLEFLIYFQGNSAPDKSGLPSDRFSAERTGGSVSTLTIQRTQQEDSAVYLCASSLRGGEYGYTFGSGTRLTVV.

This chain joins TRBV3-1 (or the pseudogene TRBV3-2) and TRBJ1-6; TRBD1 aligns across 8 bases. Germline assignment: CDR1 LGHDT and CDR2 YNNKEL (reference sequence). Losses at the gene ends were 3 bases for V and 6 bases for J; bases not matched to a gene: 4. This CDR3 comprises 15 residues. CDR3 coding DNA: TGTGCCAGCAGCCACGGACAGGGTAGTAATTCACCCCTCCACTTT. Translation gives CASSHGQGSNSPLHF.

The chain combines TRBV18 with TRBJ2-1; 7 positions match TRBD1. V gave up 3 bases and J gave up 3 bases; unmatched junction bases: 5. Germline assignment: CDR1 KGHSH and CDR2 LQKENI. The CDR3 is 15 residues long. CDR3 in DNA: TGTGCCAGCTCACCTGGACAGGTTGGCTACAATGAGCAGTTCTTC. Amino acid sequence: CASSPGQVGYNEQFF.

This clone appeared once. The rearrangement joins TRBV7-3 to TRBJ2-1; D perhaps matches TRBD1 (7 bases). Germline loops: CDR1 SGHTA, CDR2 FQGTGA. The length of the CDR3 is 16 residues. Trimming removed 4 bases at V and 2 bases at J, with 15 bases between. Here the CDR3 reads CASSSGGGVTYNEQFF. CDR3 DNA: TGTGCCAGCAGCTCAGGAGGGGGCGTAACCTACAATGAGCAGTTCTTC.

This chain connects TRBV10-1 to TRBJ2-2; 8 bases line up with TRBD2. The CDR3 contains 17 residues. Germline V gene data show CDR1 as WNHNN and CDR2 as SYGVQD (reference sequence). The J segment lost 3 bases and the V segment lost 8 bases, leaving 14 bases of the junction unmatched. This CDR3 reads CASSRTGGPLDTGELFF. Written as DNA, the CDR3 is TGCGCCAGCTCCAGAACGGGGGGGCCTTTGGACACCGGGGAGCTGTTTTTT.

The chain joins TRBV14 to TRBJ1-1; 7 nucleotides agree with TRBD1. CDR1 and CDR2 from the germline V gene are SGHDN and FVKESK. The junction had 4 bases not matched to a gene; V was cut back by 4 bases and J by 5 bases. This CDR3 contains 13 residues. CDR3 bases: TGTGCCAGCAGCCGACAGGGTTCGACTGAAGCTTTCTTT. It specifies CASSRQGSTEAFF. The full variable domain, rest sourced from reference TRBV14 and TRBJ1-1, is EAGVTQFPSHSVIEKGQTVTLRCDPISGHDNLYWYRRVMGKEIKFLLHFVKESKQDESGMPNNRFLAERTGGTYSTLKVQPAELEDSGVYFCASSRQGSTEAFFGQGTRLTVV.